The T cell receptor beta chain described here comes from a study of T cell responses to AZD1222 COVID-19 vaccine. The junction had 8 bases not matched to a gene; V was cut back by 5 bases and J by 4 bases. The V gene's germline CDR1 is SGHTA and CDR2 FQGNSA. This CDR3 is built from 16 residues. Points from the study as a whole: Baseline testing showed seropositivity in only a handful of AZD1222 recipients. In a largely white British group with more females than males, clonal diversity was possibly underestimated.

Measured with immunoSEQ multiplex PCR; TCRdb has only the in-frame clones, and not every one. The data contain 200,000 to 250,000 clones, around 94% of them seen just once; the ten biggest clones take up around 1.7%. Regarding this clone: Antigen: not known.

The starting material was peripheral blood, obtained 28 days after the second dose of the MenACWY control vaccine. This receptor was taken from an adult who received the MenACWY meningococcal vaccine as a control. V gene TRBV7-2 combines with J gene TRBJ2-1; 10 nucleotides align to TRBD1. CDR3 DNA: TGTGCCAGCAGCATCACCGGGACAGGGGTATACAATGAGCAGTTCTTC. The encoded protein is CASSITGTGVYNEQFF.